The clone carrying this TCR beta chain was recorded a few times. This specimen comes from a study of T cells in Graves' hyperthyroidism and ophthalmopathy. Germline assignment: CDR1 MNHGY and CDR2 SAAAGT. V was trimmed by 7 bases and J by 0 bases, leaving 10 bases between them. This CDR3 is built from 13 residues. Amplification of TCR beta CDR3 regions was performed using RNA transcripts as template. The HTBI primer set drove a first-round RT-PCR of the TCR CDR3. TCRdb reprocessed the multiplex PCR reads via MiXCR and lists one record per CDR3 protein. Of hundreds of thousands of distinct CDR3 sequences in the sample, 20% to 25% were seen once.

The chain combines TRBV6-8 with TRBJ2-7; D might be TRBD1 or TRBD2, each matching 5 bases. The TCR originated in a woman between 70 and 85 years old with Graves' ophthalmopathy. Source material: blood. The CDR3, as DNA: TGTGCCAGCACCGGGGCTCGCTCCTACGAGCAGTACTTC. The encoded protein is CASTGARSYEQYF.